The 14 T cell receptor beta chains given below trace back to one sample, sequenced in a study of cytomegalovirus exposure and HLA in healthy donors. The primer mix had 60 Vbeta and 13 Jbeta primers. Produced via immunoSEQ multiplex PCR; TCRdb's table is partial and in-frame only. Of around 99,000 clones in the sample, around two thirds were seen once. Specimen: PBMCs. These receptors all stem from a woman between 40 and 55 years old in good health and CMV-seropositive.

This chain joins TRBV6-5 and TRBJ1-1, with 11 nucleotides matching TRBD1. This CDR3 contains 15 residues. Germline assignment: CDR1 MNHEY and CDR2 SVGAGI. The J segment lost 11 bases and the V segment lost 4 bases, leaving 12 bases of the junction unmatched. The CDR3 loop reads CASSSRADRGRGAFF. The DNA for the CDR3 is TGTGCCAGCAGTTCGCGTGCGGACAGGGGGCGCGGGGCTTTCTTT.

This clone appeared once. The genes are TRBV5-1 and TRBJ2-2; the D gene is possibly TRBD1 (5 bases). This CDR3 contains 14 residues. Looked up from germline, CDR1 is SGHRS and CDR2 is YFSETQ. Trimming removed 4 bases from V and 1 base from J, with 8 bases in between. CDR3 DNA sequence: TGCGCCAGCAGCACAGGACAGAACACCGGGGAGCTGTTTTTT. Translating it yields CASSTGQNTGELFF.

The V gene is TRBV30, the J gene TRBJ2-7; D is perhaps TRBD1 (6 bases). The CDR3 is 15 residues long. In germline, CDR1 is GTSNPN, CDR2 SVGIG (reference sequence). V was trimmed by 0 bases and J by 2 bases, leaving 14 bases between them. The CDR3 bases are TGTGCCTGGAGTGTACAGGGTTGGGCGGCCTACGAGCAGTACTTC. As protein: CAWSVQGWAAYEQYF.

The rearrangement links TRBV11-2 to TRBJ1-3; possible D gene TRBD1, 6 bases. V lost 9 bases and J lost 0, with 12 bases in between. The CDR3 runs 14 residues. Germline loops: CDR1 SGHAT, CDR2 FQNNGV. Here the CDR3 DNA reads TGTGCCAGTAACACAGGGAGCTCTGGAAACACCATATATTTT. This sequence encodes CASNTGSSGNTIYF.

CDR3 sequence reads: CAISTGDQPQHF. The CDR3 bases are TGTGCCATCAGTACAGGGGATCAGCCCCAGCATTTT. The rearrangement uses TRBV10-3 and TRBJ1-5; TRBD1 aligns across 7 bases. Germline CDR1 reads ENHRY; CDR2 reads SYGVKD. The CDR3 extends over 12 amino acids. Trimming cost V 5 bases and J 5 bases; bases outside gene matches: 0.

The CDR3 region has the DNA TGTGCCAGCAGCGTAACCGCTATGTACCAAGAGACCCAGTACTTC. Protein: CASSVTAMYQETQYF. The chain couples TRBV9 to TRBJ2-5; D uncertain. Germline loops: CDR1 SGDLS, CDR2 YYNGEE. Trimming cost V 1 base and J 0 bases, with 10 bases left between them. The CDR3 is 15 amino acids.

The chain combines TRBV5-1 with TRBJ1-2; 9 nucleotides match TRBD1. There are 16 residues in the CDR3. The V and J ends lost 0 bases and 6 bases, in that order; junction bases with no gene match: 9. Germline CDR1 and CDR2: SGHRS and YFSETQ. The chain's CDR3 is CASSLEGTGKGNGYTF. Written as DNA, the CDR3 is TGCGCCAGCAGCTTGGAGGGGACAGGGAAGGGAAATGGCTACACCTTC.

V is TRBV25-1 and J is TRBJ1-1; TRBD1 aligns across 9 bases. The CDR3 extends over 15 amino acids. The germline CDR1 and CDR2 sequences are MGHDK and SYGVNS. Trimming removed 4 bases from V and 5 bases from J; junction bases left unmatched: 8. The CDR3 DNA follows: TGTGCCAGCAGTGTACAGGGGGCCCGAGGGACTGAAGCTTTCTTT. Translating it yields CASSVQGARGTEAFF.

CDR3 sequence: CASSDQGGGYNEQFF. In nucleotides, the CDR3 is TGTGCCAGCAGTGATCAAGGCGGGGGGTACAATGAGCAGTTCTTC. V gene TRBV2 combines with J gene TRBJ2-1; 8 bases match TRBD2. Germline assignment: CDR1 SNHLY and CDR2 FYNNEI. The trim removed 3 bases at V and 4 bases at J, leaving 5 bases unmatched. CDR3 length: 15 amino acids. Using reference TRBV2 and TRBJ2-1 for the parts outside the CDR3, the full variable domain is EPEVTQTPSHQVTQMGQEVILRCVPISNHLYFYWYRQILGQKVEFLVSFYNNEISEKSEIFDDQFSVERPDGSNFTLKIRSTKLEDSAMYFCASSDQGGGYNEQFFGPGTRLTVL.

The chain employs TRBV5-8 and TRBJ2-1, with a possible D match to TRBD2 (7 bases). Trimming removed 4 bases at V and 1 base at J, with 18 bases between. This CDR3 has 17 residues. Germline assignment: CDR1 SGHTS and CDR2 YDEGEE. CDR3 coding DNA: TGTGCCAGCAGCAAGCTAGGGGGGGCCCGGTCCTACAATGAGCAGTTCTTC. This codes for CASSKLGGARSYNEQFF.

The chain joins TRBV2 to TRBJ1-5, with D possibly TRBD1 on 5 matching bases. V was clipped by 4 bases and J by 6 bases, with 10 bases between them. This CDR3 contains 13 residues. CDR1 is SNHLY, CDR2 FYNNEI, per germline. The CDR3: CASSVQGLQPQHF. CDR3 DNA: TGTGCCAGCAGTGTTCAGGGACTTCAGCCCCAGCATTTT.

The chain combines TRBV11-2 with TRBJ1-6, with 8 nucleotides matching TRBD1. Germline loops: CDR1 SGHAT, CDR2 FQNNGV. The CDR3 runs 14 residues. Losses at the gene ends were 5 bases for V and 9 bases for J; bases not matched to a gene: 6. This CDR3 is CASSQGQARSPLHF. DNA for the CDR3: TGTGCCAGCAGCCAGGGACAGGCGCGTTCACCCCTCCACTTT. The full variable domain, rest sourced from reference TRBV11-2 and TRBJ1-6, is EAGVAQSPRYKIIEKRQSVAFWCNPISGHATLYWYQQILGQGPKLLIQFQNNGVVDDSQLPKDRFSAERLKGVDSTLKIQPAKLEDSAVYLCASSQGQARSPLHFGNGTRLTVT.

The J gene is TRBJ1-5, the V gene TRBV6-6; 7 nucleotides match TRBD1. The CDR3 sequence is 14 residues long. The V segment lost 10 bases and the J segment 4 bases; nucleotides outside the gene matches: 10. Per germline, CDR1 MNHNY and CDR2 SVGAGI (reference sequence). CDR3 loop: CATLGQSTNQPQHF. The CDR3 DNA reads as TGTGCCACCTTGGGACAGTCAACGAATCAGCCCCAGCATTTT.

In this sample, this clone turned up a few times. This chain uses TRBV14 with TRBJ1-1; D is uncertain. This CDR3 is 13 amino acids long. Between the trimmed V and J ends, which lost 1 base and 6 bases, there was a span of 9 bases. Germline CDR1 reads SGHDN; CDR2 reads FVKESK. The CDR3 nucleotides are TGTGCCAGCAGCCAAGTATCTTCCGCTGAAGCTTTCTTT. Its translation: CASSQVSSAEAFF.